Presented here are 32 T cell receptor beta chains from one specimen sequenced in a study of PD-1 blockade in classical Hodgkin lymphoma. This table comes from immunoSEQ multiplex PCR, and its TCRdb copy is limited to in-frame clones, with some not included. The table records under 100,000 clones, nearly 95% of them present only once. After autologous stem cell transplantation all patients relapsed, and prior brentuximab vedotin exposure differed between cohorts. Sequencing used peripheral blood mononuclear cells (PBMCs), obtained before the second cycle of nivolumab. The source of these receptors is a human donor with classical Hodgkin lymphoma.

The chain carries TRBV19 and TRBJ1-2; TRBD1 matches 10 bases. Germline CDR1 is LNHDA and CDR2 is SQIVND (reference sequence). Trimming removed 4 bases from V and 2 bases from J; junction bases left unmatched: 4. The CDR3 is 15 amino acids. CDR3 DNA sequence: TGTGCCAGTAGTAGCCCGGGACAGGGGAACTATGGCTACACCTTC. Encoded protein: CASSSPGQGNYGYTF.

This chain joins TRBV5-1 and TRBJ1-2; no clear D gene. This CDR3 contains 16 residues. The V and J ends lost 0 bases and 3 bases respectively, with 15 bases between them. Germline V lookup: CDR1 SGHRS, CDR2 YFSETQ. CDR3 loop: CASSLAPDRRYYGYTF. Here the CDR3 DNA reads TGCGCCAGCAGCTTGGCTCCGGATCGGCGATACTATGGCTACACCTTC. Drawing the rest from reference TRBV5-1 and TRBJ1-2, the complete variable domain is KAGVTQTPRYLIKTRGQQVTLSCSPISGHRSVSWYQQTPGQGLQFLFEYFSETQRNKGNFPGRFSGRQFSNSRSEMNVSTLELGDSALYLCASSLAPDRRYYGYTFGSGTRLTVV.

The rearrangement joins TRBV11-2 to TRBJ2-7; 9 positions agree with TRBD2. This CDR3 has 15 residues. CDR1 is SGHAT, CDR2 FQNNGV, per germline. Losses at the gene ends were 5 bases for V and 6 bases for J; bases not matched to a gene: 11. The CDR3 nucleotides are TGTGCCAGCAGCCCTGATAGCGGGAGCGGGGGCGAGCAGTACTTC. It codes for CASSPDSGSGGEQYF.

The chain has TRBV6-1 and TRBJ2-7, with D unclear. In germline, CDR1 is MNHNS, CDR2 SASEGT. The CDR3 runs to 13 residues. The V end was cut by 4 bases, the J end by 2 bases, with 9 bases between. The CDR3: CASSADGTYEQYF. The CDR3 nucleotides read TGTGCCAGCAGTGCAGACGGTACCTACGAGCAGTACTTC.

V is TRBV4-2 and J is TRBJ2-3; D is undetermined. CDR3 length: 16 amino acids. Trimming cost V 6 bases and J 2 bases, with 18 bases left between them. Germline V gives CDR1 LGHNA, CDR2 YNFKEQ. The CDR3 DNA reads TGTGCCAGCAGTCAAAACGTCGGAGCTAACACAGATACGCAGTATTTT. It yields the protein CASSQNVGANTDTQYF.

CDR3 protein: CASLHRDTEAFF. The CDR3 DNA is TGTGCCAGCCTACATAGGGACACTGAAGCTTTCTTT. The chain is built from TRBV25-1 and TRBJ1-1, with D unresolved. With 8 bases removed from V and 3 bases from J, the gap between germline ends came to 10 bases. This CDR3 has 12 residues. Germline V lookup: CDR1 MGHDK, CDR2 SYGVNS. Using reference TRBV25-1 and TRBJ1-1 for the parts outside the CDR3, the full variable domain is EADIYQTPRYLVIGTGKKITLECSQTMGHDKMYWYQQDPGMELHLIHYSYGVNSTEKGDLSSESTVSRIRTEHFPLTLESARPSHTSQYLCASLHRDTEAFFGQGTRLTVV.

The rearrangement joins TRBV9 to TRBJ2-1; TRBD1 matches at 7 bases. There are 14 residues in the CDR3. The germline V gene encodes CDR1 SGDLS and CDR2 YYNGEE. Trimming removed 4 bases from V and 2 bases from J; junction bases left unmatched: 3. The CDR3 region is CASSTDRAYNEQFF. CDR3 nucleotide sequence: TGTGCCAGCAGCACCGACAGGGCCTACAATGAGCAGTTCTTC.

The rearrangement links TRBV14 to TRBJ1-3; D unclear. Trimming removed 1 base at V and 2 bases at J, with 6 bases between. This CDR3 is 14 amino acids long. Per germline, CDR1 SGHDN and CDR2 FVKESK. DNA of the CDR3: TGTGCCAGCAGCCAAGTTCGGACTGGAAACACCATATATTTT. As protein: CASSQVRTGNTIYF.

The CDR3 nucleotides are TGTGCCAGCAGTCCCCCCGGGACAGCTAACTATGGCTACACCTTC. Amino acids: CASSPPGTANYGYTF. This chain uses TRBV27 with TRBJ1-2; 7 nucleotides line up with TRBD1. The CDR3 spans 15 residues. In germline, CDR1 is MNHEY, CDR2 SMNVEV (reference sequence). Trimming cost V 5 bases and J 0 bases; bases outside gene matches: 6.

This chain joins TRBV10-3 and TRBJ1-1; D not resolved. Germline lookup yields CDR1 ENHRY and CDR2 SYGVKD. Trimming removed 6 bases at V and 5 bases at J, with 13 bases between. This CDR3 is built from 13 residues. The CDR3 protein is CAISPEVGTEAFF. The CDR3 DNA reads as TGTGCCATCAGCCCCGAGGTGGGAACTGAAGCTTTCTTT.

DNA for the CDR3: TGTGCCAGCAGTCAAAGCGGGATTAGCACAGATACGCAGTATTTT. The encoded protein is CASSQSGISTDTQYF. J is TRBJ2-3 and V is TRBV7-9; TRBD2 matches at 7 bases. Germline loops: CDR1 SEHNR, CDR2 FQNEAQ (reference sequence). The CDR3 covers 15 residues. After removal of 6 bases from V and 0 bases from J, the junction contained 6 bases not matched to a gene. The whole variable domain, filled in from reference TRBV7-9 and TRBJ2-3, reads DTGVSQNPRHKITKRGQNVTFRCDPISEHNRLYWYRQTLGQGPEFLTYFQNEAQLEKSRLLSDRFSAERPKGSFSTLEIQRTEQGDSAMYLCASSQSGISTDTQYFGPGTRLTVL.

The CDR3 DNA follows: TGTGCCAGCAGCGCAAATTCGGGCGGTAATTCACCCCTCCACTTT. Encoded protein: CASSANSGGNSPLHF. The chain recombines TRBV5-6 with TRBJ1-6, with D hard to call. The CDR3 spans 15 residues. Germline V lookup: CDR1 SGHDT, CDR2 YYEEEE. The V end was cut by 4 bases, the J end by 6 bases, with 14 bases between.

The V call is TRBV28, the J call TRBJ2-7; 8 bases align to TRBD1. Germline V gene sequence: CDR1 MDHEN, CDR2 SYDVKM. J was trimmed by 7 bases and V by 7 bases; bases with no gene match: 9. The CDR3 contains 13 residues. CDR3 sequence reads: CASKGTGRVEQYF. The CDR3 DNA follows: TGTGCCAGCAAGGGGACAGGTAGAGTAGAGCAGTACTTC.

The rearrangement uses TRBV29-1 and TRBJ2-1; 11 bases are shared with TRBD2. Germline V gene lookup returns CDR1 SQVTM and CDR2 ANQGSEA. V trimming: 5 bases; J trimming: 4 bases; junction bases outside the gene matches: 10. This CDR3 has 16 amino acids. The CDR3 loop is CSVPRTGLAAYNEQFF. The CDR3 nucleotides are TGCAGCGTTCCCCGCACGGGACTAGCGGCTTACAATGAGCAGTTCTTC.

The gene calls are TRBV30 and TRBJ2-1; D is unclear. Germline V CDR1 and CDR2: GTSNPN, SVGIG (reference sequence). The CDR3 runs to 12 residues. The ends were cut back, 1 base at V and 8 bases at J, with 9 bases in the middle. CDR3 nucleotides: TGTGCCTGGAGTGCCAACCGATATGAGCAGTTCTTC. Encoded protein: CAWSANRYEQFF.

The J gene is TRBJ2-5, the V gene TRBV2; 9 bases align to TRBD1. The CDR3 contains 15 residues. Germline lookup yields CDR1 SNHLY and CDR2 FYNNEI. With V trimmed by 7 bases and J by 4 bases, 10 bases remained unmatched. CDR3 protein: CASNPRDRDLETQYF. The DNA for the CDR3 is TGTGCCAGCAACCCTAGGGACAGGGATCTAGAGACCCAGTACTTC.

This chain links TRBV27 with TRBJ2-6; the match to TRBD1 covers 9 bases. Per germline, CDR1 MNHEY and CDR2 SMNVEV (reference sequence). V trimming: 5 bases; J trimming: 2 bases; junction bases outside the gene matches: 4. The CDR3 is made up of 16 amino acids. CDR3 sequence reads: CASSRRDRAGANVLTF. Written as DNA, the CDR3 is TGTGCCAGCAGTCGCCGGGACAGGGCTGGGGCCAACGTCCTGACTTTC.

The DNA of the CDR3 is TGTGCCAGTAGTACTACGGGAAGCGGTACGCAGTATTTT. Protein: CASSTTGSGTQYF. V gene TRBV19 combines with J gene TRBJ2-3; D possibly corresponds to TRBD2 (5 bases). Deletions cut 4 bases from V and 8 bases from J, with 13 bases between. This CDR3 spans 13 amino acids. CDR1 and CDR2 from the germline V gene are LNHDA and SQIVND (reference sequence). Complete variable domain (other parts from reference TRBV19 and TRBJ2-3): DGGITQSPKYLFRKEGQNVTLSCEQNLNHDAMYWYRQDPGQGLRLIYYSQIVNDFQKGDIAEGYSVSREKKESFPLTVTSAQKNPTAFYLCASSTTGSGTQYFGPGTRLTVL.

The V gene is TRBV5-1, the J gene TRBJ2-3; D is unclear. Deletions cut 2 bases from V and 4 bases from J, with 11 bases between. Germline V gene sequence: CDR1 SGHRS, CDR2 YFSETQ. The length of the CDR3 is 14 residues. The chain's CDR3 is CASSLGYSPDTQYF. The CDR3 region has the DNA TGCGCCAGCAGCTTAGGCTATAGCCCAGATACGCAGTATTTT.

CDR3 sequence: CASSEAGAAMNTEAFF. CDR3 coding DNA: TGCGCCAGCAGTGAGGCAGGGGCGGCGATGAACACTGAAGCTTTCTTT. This chain links TRBV10-1 with TRBJ1-1; the D gene is possibly TRBD1 (6 bases). This CDR3 comprises 16 residues. Trimming removed 2 bases from V and 0 bases from J, with 13 bases in between. Per germline, CDR1 WNHNN and CDR2 SYGVQD (reference sequence).

V and J are TRBV5-4 and TRBJ1-2; D might be TRBD1 (5 bases). V lost 4 bases, J lost 2 bases, and 21 bases lay in between. The length of the CDR3 is 17 residues. The germline V gene has CDR1 SGHNT and CDR2 YYREEE (reference sequence). CDR3 nucleotide sequence: TGTGCCAGCAGCCCAGGTTGGGGCAGGCCCGGGAACTATGGCTACACCTTC. Encoded protein: CASSPGWGRPGNYGYTF.

This sequence joins TRBV6-5 and TRBJ2-2; TRBD2 matches 7 bases. CDR3 length: 16 amino acids. The V and J ends lost 2 bases and 4 bases, in that order; junction bases with no gene match: 7. Looked up from germline, CDR1 is MNHEY and CDR2 is SVGAGI. DNA for the CDR3: TGTGCCAGCAGTTACCGGTGGGAGGGCCTCACCGGGGAGCTGTTTTTT. It encodes CASSYRWEGLTGELFF.

The gene calls are TRBV10-3 and TRBJ2-1, with 10 nucleotides matching TRBD2. The CDR3 totals 15 residues. V gave up 6 bases and J gave up 0 bases; unmatched junction bases: 2. Germline CDR1 and CDR2: ENHRY and SYGVKD. CDR3 sequence (DNA): TGTGCCATCAGGCCTAGCGGGGGCTCCTACAATGAGCAGTTCTTC. Its translation: CAIRPSGGSYNEQFF.

The chain employs TRBV18 and TRBJ2-7; 10 positions agree with TRBD2. The CDR3 loop spans 15 amino acids. V was clipped by 5 bases and J by 3 bases; unmatched bases: 7. CDR1 KGHSH and CDR2 LQKENI come from the germline V gene. The CDR3 nucleotides are TGTGCCAGCTCAGCGGGACTAGCGACCCACTACGAGCAGTACTTC. Translation gives CASSAGLATHYEQYF.

The J gene is TRBJ2-7, the V gene TRBV27; 7 bases are shared with TRBD1. Germline CDR1 MNHEY, CDR2 SMNVEV (reference sequence). The CDR3 length is 15 residues. Trimming took 0 bases from V and 1 from J; bases not matched to a gene: 3. The CDR3 here is CASSLSGGVSYEQYF. CDR3 bases: TGTGCCAGCAGTTTATCAGGGGGCGTATCCTACGAGCAGTACTTC.

The V gene is TRBV27, the J gene TRBJ1-1, with D perhaps matching TRBD1 (5 bases). The V gene lost 3 bases and the J gene lost 4 bases, with 12 bases spanning the gap. Germline lookup yields CDR1 MNHEY and CDR2 SMNVEV (reference sequence). The CDR3 extends over 14 amino acids. For the CDR3, the DNA is TGTGCCAGCAGTTTCGGGGGAAGTGTCACTGAAGCTTTCTTT. Translating gives CASSFGGSVTEAFF.

The V call is TRBV10-3, the J call TRBJ1-1, with D possibly being TRBD1 (5 bases). V was cut by 6 bases and J by 3 bases, with 14 bases left in between. The germline gives CDR1 ENHRY, CDR2 SYGVKD. This CDR3 region has 14 residues. The CDR3 nucleotides read TGTGCCATCAGAAACAGGTCCCGGGACACTGAAGCTTTCTTT. Translating gives CAIRNRSRDTEAFF.

The chain couples TRBV18 to TRBJ1-1, with 11 bases that match TRBD1. Trimming removed 3 bases from V and 0 bases from J; junction bases left unmatched: 9. The CDR3 contains 18 residues. Germline V gene lookup returns CDR1 KGHSH and CDR2 LQKENI. CDR3 bases: TGTGCCAGCTCACCCTCCGGGACAGGGGGGCTCATGAACACTGAAGCTTTCTTT. Amino acids: CASSPSGTGGLMNTEAFF.

This chain connects TRBV28 to TRBJ1-5; D gene ambiguous. Looked up from germline, CDR1 is MDHEN and CDR2 is SYDVKM. CDR3 length equals 15 residues. Trimming left V 1 base short and J 1 base short, with 8 bases between. CDR3 in DNA: TGTGCCAGCAGTTTATTGGGTCGGAGCAATCAGCCCCAGCATTTT. This sequence encodes CASSLLGRSNQPQHF.

This clone turned up a few times. The chain recombines TRBV30 with TRBJ1-2, with 10 bases aligning to TRBD1. This CDR3 is 13 amino acids long. V was pared by 8 bases and J by 3 bases, with 6 bases of the junction left unmatched. Germline assignment: CDR1 GTSNPN and CDR2 SVGIG (reference sequence). This chain's CDR3 is CARGQGIHYGYTF. Here the CDR3 DNA reads TGTGCCCGGGGACAGGGGATACACTATGGCTACACCTTC.

This clone was picked up one time. The chain has TRBV6-5 and TRBJ2-7, with D possibly TRBD1 on 6 matching bases. This CDR3 has 15 amino acids. V was pared by 5 bases and J by 2 bases, with 16 bases between. CDR1 MNHEY and CDR2 SVGAGI come from the germline V gene. CDR3 region: CASSLGQNPTYEQYF. Here the CDR3 DNA reads TGTGCCAGCAGTCTCGGACAGAACCCAACCTACGAGCAGTACTTC.

For this clone: This specimen includes other DNA sequences encoding the same CDR3. This chain joins TRBV5-6 and TRBJ1-5; D not certain. V was trimmed by 0 bases and J by 2 bases, leaving 0 bases between them. Germline lookup yields CDR1 SGHDT and CDR2 YYEEEE. The CDR3 has 12 residues. The CDR3 sequence: CASSLGNQPQHF. DNA for the CDR3: TGTGCCAGCAGCTTGGGCAATCAGCCCCAGCATTTT. The full variable domain, rest sourced from reference TRBV5-6 and TRBJ1-5, is DAGVTQSPTHLIKTRGQQVTLRCSPKSGHDTVSWYQQALGQGPQFIFQYYEEEERQRGNFPDRFSGHQFPNYSSELNVNALLLGDSALYLCASSLGNQPQHFGDGTRLSIL.